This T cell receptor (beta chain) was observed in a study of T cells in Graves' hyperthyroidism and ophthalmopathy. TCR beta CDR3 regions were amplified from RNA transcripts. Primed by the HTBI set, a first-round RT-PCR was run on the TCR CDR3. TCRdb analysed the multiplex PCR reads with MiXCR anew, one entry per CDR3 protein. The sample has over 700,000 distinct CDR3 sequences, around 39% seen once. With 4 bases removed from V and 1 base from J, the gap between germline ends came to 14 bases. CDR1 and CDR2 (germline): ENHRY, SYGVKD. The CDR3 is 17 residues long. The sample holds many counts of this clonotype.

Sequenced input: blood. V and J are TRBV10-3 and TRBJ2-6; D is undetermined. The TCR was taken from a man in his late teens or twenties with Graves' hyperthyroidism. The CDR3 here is CAISGHGFGSGANVLTF. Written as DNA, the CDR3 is TGTGCCATCAGTGGACATGGGTTCGGGTCTGGGGCCAACGTCCTGACTTTC.